The rows below give T cell receptor beta chains drawn from one sample of a study of T cell responses to AZD1222 COVID-19 vaccine. This table comes from immunoSEQ multiplex PCR, and its TCRdb copy is limited to in-frame clones, with some not included. The repertoire holds 130,000 or so clones, with over 85% as singletons. The specimen comprised peripheral blood, sampled on day 0 of AZD1222 vaccination. The origin of the receptors is an adult in good health. Both conserved end residues are part of each CDR3. D genes are given only for firm matches. For some rows the clone size is stated as once, few or many, or as a class when expanded; others skip it.

>TRBV5-1|NA|TRBD1|TRBJ1-6
CASSTRQGSYNSPLHF
TGCGCCAGCAGCACAAGACAGGGATCCTATAATTCACCCCTCCACTTT
>TRBV28|NA|NA|TRBJ1-1
CASSLWARASREAFF
TGTGCCAGCAGTTTGTGGGCCCGGGCCTCAAGAGAAGCTTTCTTT
>TRBV9|NA|TRBD2|TRBJ2-2
CASSEQTGLVNTGELFF
TGTGCCAGCAGTGAACAAACAGGACTAGTGAACACCGGGGAGCTGTTTTTT
>TRBV6-6|NA|NA|TRBJ1-4
CASTRRGVLFF
TGTGCCAGCACCCGGAGGGGGGTACTGTTTTTT
>TRBV7-9|NA|NA|TRBJ2-3
CASSLGVADTDTQYF
TGTGCCAGCAGCTTAGGGGTGGCAGACACAGATACGCAGTATTTT
>TRBV5-4|NA|TRBD1|TRBJ1-3
CASSSKTGTGGNTIYF
TGTGCCAGCAGCTCCAAAACCGGGACAGGGGGAAACACCATATATTTT
>TRBV24-1|NA|NA|TRBJ1-1
CATSPEGGTEAFF
TGTGCCACCAGTCCTGAGGGAGGGACTGAAGCTTTCTTT
>TRBV6-4|NA|NA|TRBJ2-1
CASSTFGGQEQFF
TGTGCCAGCAGTACTTTCGGGGGACAGGAGCAGTTCTTC
>TRBV10-1|NA|NA|TRBJ1-5
CASSTTNQPQHF
TGCGCCAGCAGCACGACAAATCAGCCCCAGCATTTT
>TRBV5-1|NA|NA|TRBJ2-2
CASRGDRANTGELFF
TGCGCCAGCCGGGGCGACAGAGCGAACACCGGGGAGCTGTTTTTT
>TRBV10-2|NA|TRBD1|TRBJ1-2
CASHKGQGDYGYTF
TGCGCCAGCCACAAGGGACAGGGCGACTATGGCTACACCTTC
>TRBV19|NA|NA|TRBJ1-4
CASSMIRSTNEKLFF
TGTGCCAGTAGTATGATCCGTTCAACTAATGAAAAACTGTTTTTT
>TRBV18|NA|NA|TRBJ2-3
CASSPRTDTQYF
TGTGCCAGCTCCCCCCGAACAGATACGCAGTATTTT
>TRBV12-3/TRBV12-4|NA|NA|TRBJ2-2
CASSSGAGELFF
TGTGCCAGCAGTTCCGGCGCCGGGGAGCTGTTTTTT
>TRBV12-3/TRBV12-4|NA|NA|TRBJ1-1
CASSWENTEAFF
TGTGCCAGCAGTTGGGAGAACACTGAAGCTTTCTTT
>TRBV7-9|NA|TRBD1|TRBJ1-1
CASSLGDRNTEAFF
TGTGCCAGCAGCTTAGGGGACAGGAACACTGAAGCTTTCTTT
>TRBV9|once|NA|TRBJ1-1
CASRKGLNTEAFF
TGTGCCAGCAGGAAGGGCTTGAACACTGAAGCTTTCTTT
>TRBV5-8|NA|NA|TRBJ2-3
CASSPPGGTDTQYF
TGTGCCAGCAGCCCCCCAGGCGGCACAGATACGCAGTATTTT
>TRBV12-3/TRBV12-4|NA|NA|TRBJ1-2
CASSSSAGFGYTF
TGTGCCAGCAGTTCTTCAGCCGGATTTGGCTACACCTTC
>TRBV4-2|NA|TRBD2|TRBJ2-1
CASSQASGVSYNEQFF
TGTGCCAGCAGCCAAGCTAGCGGGGTTTCCTACAATGAGCAGTTCTTC
>TRBV7-9|few|NA|TRBJ2-2
CASSLALATGNTGELFF
TGTGCCAGCAGCTTAGCGCTCGCGACAGGCAACACCGGGGAGCTGTTTTTT
>TRBV2|NA|TRBD1|TRBJ2-1
CASSTTGATSNEQFF
TGTGCCAGCAGTACCACAGGGGCCACGTCCAATGAGCAGTTCTTC
>TRBV6-5|NA|NA|TRBJ1-2
CASSYDQQGHGYTF
TGTGCCAGCAGTTACGATCAACAGGGCCATGGCTACACCTTC